A selection of T cell receptor beta chains follows, all from one sample in a study of blood T cell repertoires in COVID-19. Produced via immunoSEQ multiplex PCR; TCRdb's table is partial and in-frame only. The table includes over 85,000 clones, approximately 90% detected once. Material: peripheral blood. These receptors came from a woman aged 80 or over with active COVID-19. Each CDR3 is given with its conserved first and last residue. The order of the fields is clone size, D gene, J gene, V gene, CDR3 protein, CDR3 DNA. A D gene is named only where the DNA matches it firmly. Clone size is not always given. Where it is, it says once, few, many or a class for expanded clones.

>NA|TRBD1|TRBJ1-1|TRBV18
CASSPNTGVGTEAFF
TGTGCCAGCTCACCCAATACAGGGGTCGGCACTGAAGCTTTCTTT
>NA|TRBD2|TRBJ2-2|TRBV19
CASSIIGRERYTGELFF
TGTGCCAGTAGTATAATTGGGCGGGAGCGTTACACCGGGGAGCTGTTTTTT
>NA|TRBD2|TRBJ2-6|TRBV10-3
CAISTAPSGVSGANVLTF
TGTGCCATCTCAACCGCCCCTAGCGGTGTCTCTGGGGCCAACGTCCTGACTTTC
>NA|NA|TRBJ1-1|TRBV5-1
CASSLEGLGGTEAFF
TGCGCCAGCAGCCTGGAGGGACTTGGAGGCACTGAAGCTTTCTTT
>NA|TRBD1|TRBJ1-2|TRBV19
CASSARDRVNYGYTF
TGTGCCAGTAGTGCCCGGGACAGGGTTAACTATGGCTACACCTTC
>NA|NA|TRBJ1-5|TRBV19
CASSSDPGGGYRQPQHF
TGTGCCAGTAGTTCCGACCCGGGCGGAGGATATAGACAGCCCCAGCATTTT
>NA|TRBD1|TRBJ1-2|TRBV4-1
CASSHRTGLDHGYTF
TGCGCCAGCAGCCACCGGACAGGGTTGGATCATGGCTACACCTTC
>once|NA|TRBJ2-1|TRBV28
CASSLLAEGTYNEQFF
TGTGCCAGCAGTTTATTAGCGGAGGGGACCTACAATGAGCAGTTCTTC
>NA|NA|TRBJ1-2|TRBV5-1
CASSADGATNYGYTF
TGCGCCAGCAGCGCGGATGGGGCAACTAACTATGGCTACACCTTC
>NA|TRBD1|TRBJ2-6|TRBV28
CASGTGGFGANVLTF
TGTGCCAGCGGCACAGGGGGCTTTGGGGCCAACGTCCTGACTTTC
>once|TRBD2|TRBJ2-7|TRBV6-2/TRBV6-3
CASSSFLTRTSGRGNEQYF
TGTGCCAGCAGTTCCTTCCTGACTCGGACTAGCGGGCGCGGGAACGAGCAGTACTTC
>NA|NA|TRBJ2-1|TRBV7-2
CASSRVGNEQFF
TGTGCCAGCAGCCGGGTGGGCAATGAGCAGTTCTTC
>NA|TRBD1|TRBJ2-7|TRBV6-5
CASSYSKQGGSEQYF
TGTGCCAGCAGTTACTCCAAACAGGGGGGCTCCGAGCAGTACTTC
>NA|TRBD2|TRBJ2-1|TRBV28
CASSLWASGILEQFF
TGTGCCAGCAGTTTATGGGCTAGCGGGATCTTGGAGCAGTTCTTC
>many|TRBD1|TRBJ1-5|TRBV4-2
CASSQDRDSNQPQHF
TGTGCCAGCAGCCAAGATCGGGACAGTAATCAGCCCCAGCATTTT
>many|TRBD2|TRBJ2-1|TRBV4-1
CASSQPTSGRAKSLFF
TGCGCCAGCAGCCAACCCACTAGCGGGAGGGCAAAGAGTTTGTTCTTC
>NA|NA|TRBJ2-7|TRBV5-6
CASRQGPYEQYF
TGTGCCAGCAGACAGGGCCCCTACGAGCAGTACTTC
>NA|TRBD1|TRBJ1-1|TRBV6-5
CASSPNPDRVTFF
TGTGCCAGCAGCCCCAACCCCGACAGGGTAACTTTCTTT
>NA|TRBD2|TRBJ2-1|TRBV7-9
CASSLPGLAGGREQFF
TGTGCCAGCAGCCTACCGGGACTAGCGGGAGGGCGTGAGCAGTTCTTC
>NA|NA|TRBJ2-3|TRBV7-2
CASSSYLDTQYF
TGTGCCAGCAGCTCCTACCTAGATACGCAGTATTTT
>NA|NA|TRBJ1-2|TRBV6-5
CASRFSSYGYTF
TGTGCCAGCCGTTTTTCCAGCTATGGCTACACCTTC
>NA|NA|TRBJ2-3|TRBV18
CASSLGRAPDTQYF
TGTGCCAGCTCCCTCGGCAGGGCTCCAGATACGCAGTATTTT
>NA|NA|TRBJ1-4|TRBV5-1
CASSLGPVRGEKLFF
TGCGCCAGCAGCTTGGGGCCAGTGCGAGGGGAAAAACTGTTTTTT
>NA|TRBD1|TRBJ1-6|TRBV6-5
CASRWGQGQSPLHF
TGTGCCTCACGATGGGGACAGGGACAATCGCCCCTCCACTTT
>NA|NA|TRBJ2-2|TRBV2
CASHLQDPGELFF
TGTGCCAGCCACCTACAGGATCCCGGGGAGCTGTTTTTT
>few|NA|TRBJ2-7|TRBV12-3/TRBV12-4
CASSSLYEQYF
TGTGCCAGCAGTTCCCTCTACGAGCAGTACTTC
>NA|NA|TRBJ2-7|TRBV7-2
CASSLGAGGGVYEQYF
TGTGCCAGCAGCTTAGGGGCTGGAGGTGGGGTCTACGAGCAGTACTTC